Sequencing of this TCR beta chain was carried out in a study of T cells in tuberculosis. TCRdb keeps only in-frame clones here, not all; method: immunoSEQ multiplex PCR. The data show some 30,000 clones, around 90% seen once. Trimming took 5 bases from V and 6 from J, leaving 14 bases between them. CDR1 and CDR2 from the germline V gene are PRHDT and FYEKMQ (reference sequence). The CDR3 runs 14 residues. Documented time point: new active TB diagnosis, blood taken before or within 7 days of starting treatment. Sequencing used PBMCs, obtained at tuberculosis diagnosis. The receptor comes from an adult with tuberculosis. The chain combines TRBV13 with TRBJ2-1; D is possibly TRBD2 (5 bases). CDR3 protein: CASSDPPRGNEQFF. DNA for the CDR3: TGTGCCAGCAGCGACCCACCCCGGGGCAATGAGCAGTTCTTC.